This TCR beta chain was sequenced in a study of beta chain features in type 1 diabetes. The wider study: All samples together contributed 95 million to 110 million sorted cells for examination.

TCRB transcripts that were expressed got sequenced, as all of the isolated RNA had been reverse transcribed. Only in-frame clones appear in the TCRdb table, and some are missing; sequencing was by immunoSEQ multiplex PCR. The sample holds 900,000 or so clones, roughly 15% seen once. V lost 3 bases and J 6 bases, leaving 21 bases between the germline ends. Germline V CDR1 and CDR2: LNHDA, SQIVND (reference sequence). The CDR3 contains 16 residues. Findings and limits, study-wide: The study notes PCR might favor shorter templates equally in patients and controls.

This clone has a handful of counts. Its cognate antigen is unknown. Sequenced input: naive CD4+ T cells from blood. This receptor was obtained from a woman aged 18-35 years in good health. This chain uses TRBV19 with TRBJ2-7; weak D call: TRBD2 (5 bases). The CDR3 loop reads CASSMGGQVWMSEQYF. The DNA for the CDR3 is TGTGCCAGTAGTATGGGCGGGCAGGTCTGGATGTCCGAGCAGTACTTC.